This is a list of T cell receptor beta chains from one sample in a study of T cells after yellow fever vaccination. One entry per CDR3 protein, called by TCRdb with MiXCR from the 5' RACE reads. The sample carries approximately 120,000 distinct CDR3 sequences, more than 7.5% recorded once. The material sequenced was CD8+ T cells sorted from PBMCs, taken on the day of the yellow fever booster vaccination. These TCRs come from a man aged 18 to 35 who received the YFV17D yellow fever vaccine. The CDR3 runs from the conserved cysteine through the conserved F or W. The order of the fields is V gene, CDR3 protein.

TRBV6-2/TRBV6-3,CASRTAGRNQPQHF
TRBV12-3/TRBV12-4,CASSFGTGQQFF
TRBV5-1,CASSLVGGSYEQYF
TRBV6-2/TRBV6-3,CASGRLPQTDYSNQPQHF
TRBV6-4,CASSERGTDTQYF
TRBV9,CASSVGSSGGNEQFF
TRBV6-6,CASSYLRLGVTNEKLFF
TRBV6-2/TRBV6-3,CASSYRIGSTVEAFF
TRBV21-1,CASSKTQWGASSGANVLTF
TRBV4-3,CASSQEPQGSTEAFF